This TCR beta chain was identified in a study of graft-versus-host responses after intestinal transplantation. Turning to the study itself: After anti-thymocyte globulin induction, recipients took tacrolimus and steroids for around 3 years.

Sequencing used immunoSEQ multiplex PCR; TCRdb keeps in-frame clones, though not all of them. The table lists about 100,000 clones, 87% of them singletons. For this clone: Its specificity is not known.

The TCR originated in a human donor who received an intestinal transplant. The starting material was unstimulated CD4+ T cells sorted from spleen or lymph node cells, obtained before intestinal transplant.

The CDR3 reads CASSAQSVNYGYTF. In nucleotides, the CDR3 is TGTGCCAGCAGTGCTCAATCCGTCAACTATGGCTACACCTTC. The chain uses TRBV6-5 and TRBJ1-2; no reliable D call. In germline, CDR1 is MNHEY, CDR2 SVGAGI. CDR3 length equals 14 residues. Deletions cut 5 bases from V and 2 bases from J, with 12 bases between.